This TCR beta chain is drawn from a study of human T cells and chemical hapten exposure. Study as a whole: Patch testing placed 0.01% DPC on the upper back, with readings at 6 days.

TCRdb ran MiXCR on the RACE reads and lists one entry per CDR3 protein. This sample yields some 110,000 distinct CDR3 sequences, of which around 12% are seen a single time; more than 1.5% belongs to the top ten. Time point denoted: pre-sensitization, week 0. Treatment specified: therapeutic diphenylcyclopropenone sensitization with weekly scalp DPC. Venepuncture was done earlier than the placement of each patch test. Trimming removed 2 bases at V and 0 bases at J, with 10 bases between. The CDR3 is 14 amino acids. The germline CDR1 and CDR2 sequences are SQVTM and ANQGSEA. The clonotype comes from a woman aged 45-65 years with alopecia areata. Some clones in this sample may be carry-over from other donors' samples. The sample was whole blood, taken in connection with sensitization to the hapten diphenylcyclopropenone (DPC). The J gene is TRBJ2-5, the V gene TRBV29-1; tentatively, D is TRBD1 (5 bases). CDR3 protein: CSVETYRNQETQYF. CDR3 sequence (DNA): TGCAGCGTTGAAACGTACAGGAACCAAGAGACCCAGTACTTC.